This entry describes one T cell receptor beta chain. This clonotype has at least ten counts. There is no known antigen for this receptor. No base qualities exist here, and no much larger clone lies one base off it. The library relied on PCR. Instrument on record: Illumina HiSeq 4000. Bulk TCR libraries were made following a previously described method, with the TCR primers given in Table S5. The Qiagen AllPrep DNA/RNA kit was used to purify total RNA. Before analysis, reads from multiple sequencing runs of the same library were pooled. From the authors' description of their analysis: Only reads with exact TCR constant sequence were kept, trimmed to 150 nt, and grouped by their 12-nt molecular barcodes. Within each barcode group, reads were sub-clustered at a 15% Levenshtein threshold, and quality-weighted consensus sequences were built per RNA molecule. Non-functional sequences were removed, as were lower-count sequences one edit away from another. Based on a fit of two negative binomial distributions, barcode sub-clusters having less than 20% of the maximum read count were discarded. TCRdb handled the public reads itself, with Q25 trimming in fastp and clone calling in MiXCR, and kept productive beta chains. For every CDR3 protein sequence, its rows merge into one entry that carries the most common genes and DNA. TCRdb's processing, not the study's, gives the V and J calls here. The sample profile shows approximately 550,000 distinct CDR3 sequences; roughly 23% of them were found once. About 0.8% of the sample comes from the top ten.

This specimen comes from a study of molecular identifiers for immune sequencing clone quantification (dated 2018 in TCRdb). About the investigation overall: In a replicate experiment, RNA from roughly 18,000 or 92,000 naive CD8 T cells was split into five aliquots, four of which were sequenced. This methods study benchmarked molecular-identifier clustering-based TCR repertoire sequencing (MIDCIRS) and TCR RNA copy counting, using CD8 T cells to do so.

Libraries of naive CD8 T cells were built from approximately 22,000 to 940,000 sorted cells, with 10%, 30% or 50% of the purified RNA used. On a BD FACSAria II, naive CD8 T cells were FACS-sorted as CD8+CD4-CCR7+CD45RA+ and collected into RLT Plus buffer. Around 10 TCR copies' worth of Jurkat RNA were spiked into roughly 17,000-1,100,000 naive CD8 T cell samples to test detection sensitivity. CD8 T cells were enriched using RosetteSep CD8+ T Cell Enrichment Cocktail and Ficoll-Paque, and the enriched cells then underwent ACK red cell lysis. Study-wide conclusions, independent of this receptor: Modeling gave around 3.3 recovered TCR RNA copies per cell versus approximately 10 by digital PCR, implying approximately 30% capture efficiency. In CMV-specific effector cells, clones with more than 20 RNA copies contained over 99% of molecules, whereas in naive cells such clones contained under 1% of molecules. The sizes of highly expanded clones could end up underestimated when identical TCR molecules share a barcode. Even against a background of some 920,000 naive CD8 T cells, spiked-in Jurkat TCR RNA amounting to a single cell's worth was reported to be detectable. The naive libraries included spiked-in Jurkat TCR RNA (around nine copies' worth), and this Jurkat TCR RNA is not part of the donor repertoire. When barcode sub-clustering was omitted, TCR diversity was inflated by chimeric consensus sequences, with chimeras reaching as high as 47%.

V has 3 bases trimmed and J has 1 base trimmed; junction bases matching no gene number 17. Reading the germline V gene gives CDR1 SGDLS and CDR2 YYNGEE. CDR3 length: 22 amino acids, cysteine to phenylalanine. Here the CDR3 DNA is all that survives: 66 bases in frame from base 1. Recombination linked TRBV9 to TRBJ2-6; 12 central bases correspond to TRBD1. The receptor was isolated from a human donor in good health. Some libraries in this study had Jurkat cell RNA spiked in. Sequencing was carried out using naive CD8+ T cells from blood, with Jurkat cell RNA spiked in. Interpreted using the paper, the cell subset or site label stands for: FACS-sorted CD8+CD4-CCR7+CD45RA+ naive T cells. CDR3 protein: CASSEEPLGTGGLLSGANVLTF. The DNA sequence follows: TGTGCCAGCAGCGAGGAACCCCTGGGGACAGGGGGCCTCCTATCTGGGGCCAACGTCCTGACTTTC.